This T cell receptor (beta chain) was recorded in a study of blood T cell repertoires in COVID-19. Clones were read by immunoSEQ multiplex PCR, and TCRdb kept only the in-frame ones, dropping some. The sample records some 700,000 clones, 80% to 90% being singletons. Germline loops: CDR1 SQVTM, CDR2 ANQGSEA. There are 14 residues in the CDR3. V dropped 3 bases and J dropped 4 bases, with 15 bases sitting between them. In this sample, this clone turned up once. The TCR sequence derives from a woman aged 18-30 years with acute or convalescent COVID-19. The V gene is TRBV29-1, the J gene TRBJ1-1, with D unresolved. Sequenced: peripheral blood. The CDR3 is CSVEWRVVGTEAFF. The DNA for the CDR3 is TGCAGCGTTGAGTGGAGGGTGGTAGGCACTGAAGCTTTCTTT.